One and the same sample provided the 4 T cell receptor beta chains below, sequenced in a study of T cell responses to AZD1222 COVID-19 vaccine. This table comes from immunoSEQ multiplex PCR, and its TCRdb copy is limited to in-frame clones, with some not included. The table lists approximately 100,000 clones, 90% of them singletons, with around 7.6% in the top ten. The sequencing here drew on peripheral blood, taken 28 days after the second AZD1222 dose. The source is an adult who received the AZD1222 COVID-19 vaccine.

The chain is built from TRBV28 and TRBJ1-5; maybe TRBD1 (6 bases). From germline, CDR1 is MDHEN and CDR2 SYDVKM. The V end was cut by 4 bases, the J end by 6 bases, with 16 bases between. The CDR3 is 15 amino acids. This CDR3 reads CASSSVQGRGQPQHF. Written as DNA, the CDR3 is TGTGCCAGCAGTTCCGTACAGGGCCGGGGTCAGCCCCAGCATTTT.

The rearrangement links TRBV4-3 to TRBJ1-3; TRBD1 might be the D (5 bases). CDR1 LGHNA and CDR2 YSLEER come from the germline V gene. Trimming left V 0 bases short and J 2 bases short, with 8 bases between. The CDR3 is 15 amino acids. Written as DNA, the CDR3 is TGCGCCAGCAGCCAAGATTTGACAGCTGGAAACACCATATATTTT. Protein sequence: CASSQDLTAGNTIYF.

The chain is built from TRBV4-3 and TRBJ1-1, with D perhaps matching TRBD1 (5 bases). There are 14 residues in the CDR3. Germline assignment: CDR1 LGHNA and CDR2 YSLEER. The V and J ends lost 0 bases and 5 bases respectively, with 10 bases between them. CDR3 DNA sequence: TGCGCCAGCAGCCAAGACAGGGCTGATACTGAAGCTTTCTTT. This codes for CASSQDRADTEAFF.

V and J are TRBV24-1 and TRBJ1-6; D is unclear. The V gene's germline CDR1 is KGHDR and CDR2 SFDVKD. With 4 bases removed from V and 1 base from J, the gap between germline ends came to 13 bases. The CDR3 has 17 residues. The CDR3 bases are TGTGCCACCAGTGACCCGTTTCGACTATCCTATAATTCACCCCTCCACTTT. Translation: CATSDPFRLSYNSPLHF.